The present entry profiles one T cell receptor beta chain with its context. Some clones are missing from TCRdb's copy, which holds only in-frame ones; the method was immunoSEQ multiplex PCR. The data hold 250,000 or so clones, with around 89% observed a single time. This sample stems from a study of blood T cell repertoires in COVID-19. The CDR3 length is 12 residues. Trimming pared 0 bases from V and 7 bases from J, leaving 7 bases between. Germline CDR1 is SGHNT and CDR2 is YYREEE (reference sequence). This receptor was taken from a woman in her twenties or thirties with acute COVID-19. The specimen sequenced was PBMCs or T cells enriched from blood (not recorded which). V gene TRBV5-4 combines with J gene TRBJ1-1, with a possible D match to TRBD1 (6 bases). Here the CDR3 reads CASSLGGLEAFF. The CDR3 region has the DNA TGTGCCAGCAGCTTGGGGGGGCTTGAAGCTTTCTTT.